The rows below give T cell receptor beta chains drawn from one sample of a study of siplizumab effects on memory and regulatory T cells. The method was immunoSEQ multiplex PCR; TCRdb's version includes in-frame clones alone and lacks a portion of them. Of tens of thousands of clones in the sample, approximately 97% are singletons; the top ten hold more than 0.075%. The sample taken for sequencing was naive CD8+ T cells sorted from blood. These receptors were taken from a human donor in good health. CDR3s include the opening cysteine and the closing phenylalanine or tryptophan. A D gene is named only where the DNA matches it firmly. A clone size is listed for some rows: how often the clone was seen (once, few, many), or a class if it is expanded.

d_gene	abundance	v_gene	j_gene	CDR3aa	CDR3nt
-	-	TRBV29-1	TRBJ2-7	CSVGAGGSYEQYF	TGCAGCGTTGGCGCAGGAGGATCCTACGAGCAGTACTTC
TRBD2	-	TRBV11-2	TRBJ2-1	CASSPWTSGGANEQFF	TGTGCCAGCAGCCCGTGGACTAGCGGGGGGGCCAATGAGCAGTTCTTC
-	-	TRBV13	TRBJ2-1	CASSPERREQFF	TGTGCCAGCAGTCCTGAGCGGAGGGAGCAGTTCTTC
-	-	TRBV4-2	TRBJ1-1	CASSQETGMNTEAFF	TGTGCCAGCAGCCAAGAAACAGGGATGAACACTGAAGCTTTCTTT
-	-	TRBV19	TRBJ1-2	CASSIPFYGYTF	TGTGCCAGTAGTATACCCTTCTATGGCTACACCTTC
-	-	TRBV6-5	TRBJ2-2	CASSYGQPGELFF	TGTGCCAGCAGTTACGGCCAGCCCGGGGAGCTGTTTTTT
-	few	TRBV5-6	TRBJ2-1	CASSLGNEQFF	TGTGCCAGCAGCTTGGGGAATGAGCAGTTCTTC
TRBD2	-	TRBV4-2	TRBJ2-1	CASSQEAGAYNEQFF	TGTGCCAGCAGCCAAGAGGCGGGGGCCTACAATGAGCAGTTCTTC
-	-	TRBV11-2	TRBJ2-2	CASSLEFIGDGELFF	TGTGCCAGCAGCTTAGAGTTTATCGGGGACGGGGAGCTGTTTTTT
TRBD1	-	TRBV7-9	TRBJ1-1	CASSQGAEAFF	TGTGCCAGCAGCCAGGGGGCTGAAGCTTTCTTT
TRBD2	-	TRBV5-6	TRBJ2-2	CASSDLAGGGTGELFF	TGTGCCAGCAGTGATCTGGCGGGGGGGGGAACCGGGGAGCTGTTTTTT